This T cell receptor beta chain is from a study of cytomegalovirus exposure and HLA in healthy donors. Background on the study: Prior work identified around 120 million unique TCR beta sequences in some 180 million T cells. Points from the study as a whole: In a later analysis, at a false discovery rate of 0.05, 15,000 to 20,000 TCR beta sequences were associated with HLA alleles. Cytomegalovirus status, reportedly, was diagnosed with high specificity and sensitivity by the classifier. The sole available immune exposure information was CMV serostatus.

V trimming: 6 bases; J trimming: 8 bases; junction bases outside the gene matches: 8. This CDR3 comprises 13 residues. Per the germline V gene, CDR1 is MNHEY and CDR2 is SVGAGI. Comment on this clone: Antigen specificity is unknown.

It was with 60 Vbeta and 13 Jbeta primers that the PCR ran. Here immunoSEQ multiplex PCR was the method, and the copy in TCRdb shows in-frame clones only, minus some. The sample consists of fewer than 200,000 clones, more than 75% of them appearing once. The source material was PBMCs. This TCR was recovered from a girl aged 10 to 17 in good health and CMV-seropositive. The chain carries TRBV6-5 and TRBJ1-2, with 8 bases matching TRBD1. The CDR3 reads CASSSDRARGYTF. DNA of the CDR3: TGTGCCAGCAGCTCGGACAGGGCAAGGGGCTACACCTTC.